This TCR beta chain derives from a study of T cell clonality in common variable immunodeficiency. Study observations and caveats: Reportedly, TCR beta sequences from common variable immunodeficiency showed fewer deletions and N-nucleotide insertions. What drives increased CVID clonality needs T cell subpopulation sequencing. CVID subjects had higher TCRbeta clonality than healthy controls, most marked in about a third.

CVID subjects had received replacement immunoglobulin for at least one year. This clone showed up many times. Its matching antigen is unknown. From the germline J gene comes the end of the CDR3, since the read stops 3 residues before it. Sequencing input was equivalent genomic DNA from CVID and controls. Repertoires were generated with immunoSEQ multiplex PCR, while TCRdb's copy carries only in-frame clones and drops some. Recorded here are about 7,300 clones, with no singletons, and the ten leading clones hold 22%. CDR1 is PRHDT, CDR2 FYEKMQ, per germline (reference sequence). The trim removed 0 bases at V and 0 bases at J, leaving 18 bases unmatched. The CDR3 extends over 22 amino acids.

V usage is TRBV13 and J usage is TRBJ2-7, with TRBD2 identical over 12 bases. This receptor was obtained from a human donor with common variable immunodeficiency. The sequenced sample was peripheral blood mononuclear cells. The DNA read from the CDR3 is TGTGCCAGCAGCTTAGGTCTCGGGTCGGGACTAGCGGGCAAGGATAGCTCCTACGAG. Encoded protein: CASSLGLGSGLAGKDSSYE. The complete CDR3 protein is CASSLGLGSGLAGKDSSYEQYF.